Listed here are 28 T cell receptor beta chains from one sample, sequenced in a study of blood T cell repertoires in COVID-19. Clones were read by immunoSEQ multiplex PCR, and TCRdb kept only the in-frame ones, dropping some. The sample lists a few hundred thousand clones; over 75% were seen once. The material sequenced was peripheral blood. The source of these receptors is a woman in her sixties with acute or convalescent COVID-19.

The chain couples TRBV6-2 or TRBV6-3 to TRBJ1-5, with 8 bases aligning to TRBD1. Losses at the gene ends were 4 bases for V and 15 bases for J; bases not matched to a gene: 5. The germline CDR1 and CDR2 sequences are MNHEY and SVGEGT. The CDR3 runs to 11 residues. The CDR3 sequence is CASSFGTGWHF. The CDR3 nucleotides are TGTGCCAGCAGTTTTGGGACAGGATGGCATTTT.

This clone was detected only a few times. CDR3 amino acids: CASSMGRGGPTNEKLFF. CDR3 DNA sequence: TGTGCCAGTAGTATGGGGAGAGGGGGCCCAACTAATGAAAAACTGTTTTTT. This chain connects TRBV19 to TRBJ1-4; TRBD1 aligns across 7 bases. This CDR3 has 17 residues. J was trimmed by 0 bases and V by 3 bases; bases with no gene match: 7. Germline assignment: CDR1 LNHDA and CDR2 SQIVND (reference sequence).

V and J are TRBV12-3 or TRBV12-4 and TRBJ2-5; 8 bases are a match to TRBD2. V lost 10 bases, J lost 5 bases, and 6 bases stayed unmatched. The CDR3 spans 12 residues. This CDR3 reads CAIGLAGETQYF. In DNA form, the CDR3 reads TGTGCCATCGGACTAGCTGGCGAGACCCAGTACTTC.

This clone was seen only a few times. Its ends do not fully match the called genes, so a read error is possible. The gene calls are TRBV11-2 and TRBJ1-1; D perhaps matches TRBD1 (6 bases). CDR3 length: 15 amino acids. Per the germline V gene, CDR1 is SGHAT and CDR2 is FQNNGV. CDR3 bases: TGTGCCAGCACCTTAAACGGACAGATGAACACTGAAGCTTTCTTT. This gives the protein CASTLNGQMNTEAFF.

This chain uses TRBV4-1 with TRBJ2-7; 8 nucleotides line up with TRBD2. This CDR3 spans 16 amino acids. Germline V gives CDR1 MGHRA, CDR2 YSYEKL. V dropped 4 bases and J dropped 1; count of bases not matched to a gene: 9. As DNA, the CDR3 is TGCGCCAGCAGCCGGGTACCGGGACTAGGATCCTACGAGCAGTACTTC. Residues: CASSRVPGLGSYEQYF.

V is TRBV5-1 and J is TRBJ2-7; D might be TRBD1 (6 bases). V was cut by 3 bases and J by 3 bases, with 10 bases left in between. Looked up from germline, CDR1 is SGHRS and CDR2 is YFSETQ. The CDR3 totals 13 residues. CDR3 in amino acids: CASSYTGNYEQYF. CDR3 in DNA: TGCGCCAGCAGCTATACAGGGAACTACGAGCAGTACTTC.

This clone was found once. This chain uses TRBV27 with TRBJ1-2; D not certain. Germline V gene data show CDR1 as MNHEY and CDR2 as SMNVEV (reference sequence). The CDR3 consists of 13 residues. The germline V and J ends were trimmed by 8 bases and 2 bases, with 12 bases remaining between them. The CDR3 DNA follows: TGTGCCAGCGGCGGCTCGGTAAACTATGGCTACACCTTC. The encoded protein is CASGGSVNYGYTF.

The chain links TRBV5-4 to TRBJ2-2; D is undetermined. There are 15 residues in the CDR3. V was cut by 5 bases and J by 3 bases, with 14 bases left in between. The germline gives CDR1 SGHNT, CDR2 YYREEE (reference sequence). For the CDR3, the DNA is TGTGCCAGCAGTCCCGACCCAGGCGACACCGGGGAGCTGTTTTTT. This translates into CASSPDPGDTGELFF.

The CDR3 DNA follows: TGCGCCAGCAGCTTGGTGGGTCGGGGAGGATCGGACACTGAAGCTTTCTTT. Its protein is CASSLVGRGGSDTEAFF. The chain carries TRBV5-1 and TRBJ1-1, with no clear D. The CDR3 is made up of 17 amino acids. Deletions cut 0 bases from V and 3 bases from J, with 18 bases between. CDR1 is SGHRS and CDR2 is YFSETQ in the germline V gene.

This clone was found a few times. The V call is TRBV25-1, the J call TRBJ2-7, with D unresolved. V dropped 5 bases and J dropped 2 bases, with 10 bases sitting between them. The germline V gene has CDR1 MGHDK and CDR2 SYGVNS. CDR3 length: 13 residues. The CDR3 sequence: CASSLDFAYEQYF. CDR3 coding DNA: TGTGCCAGCAGTTTAGACTTCGCCTACGAGCAGTACTTC.

The chain couples TRBV9 to TRBJ2-5; 8 bases fit TRBD2. The trim removed 0 bases at V and 2 bases at J, leaving 3 bases unmatched. The CDR3 sequence is 15 residues long. Germline V lookup: CDR1 SGDLS, CDR2 YYNGEE. CDR3 protein: CASSVGGGGQETQYF. CDR3 bases: TGTGCCAGCAGCGTAGGTGGCGGGGGGCAAGAGACCCAGTACTTC.

The chain employs TRBV30 and TRBJ1-4; TRBD1 is a possible D gene (5 bases). The V gene lost 5 bases and the J gene lost 7 bases, with 14 bases spanning the gap. This CDR3 is 13 amino acids long. Per germline, CDR1 GTSNPN and CDR2 SVGIG (reference sequence). In nucleotides, the CDR3 is TGTGCCTGGGCTTCTGGGGGGACTGAAAAACTGTTTTTT. It codes for CAWASGGTEKLFF.

The chain combines TRBV27 with TRBJ2-7; no definite D call. The CDR3 runs 14 residues. Trimming cost V 5 bases and J 0 bases, with 11 bases left between them. Germline V lookup: CDR1 MNHEY, CDR2 SMNVEV (reference sequence). CDR3 amino acids: CASSREISSYEQYF. The DNA of the CDR3 is TGTGCCAGCAGTCGTGAAATTAGCTCCTACGAGCAGTACTTC.

This sequence joins TRBV29-1 and TRBJ2-3; 7 nucleotides line up with TRBD2. V shed 4 bases, J shed 3 bases, and the junction held 4 bases outside the gene matches. Per germline, CDR1 SQVTM and CDR2 ANQGSEA. The CDR3 has 13 amino acids. This CDR3 is CSVGGTITDTQYF. In nucleotides, the CDR3 is TGCAGCGTTGGGGGGACTATTACAGATACGCAGTATTTT.

The J gene is TRBJ1-3, the V gene TRBV6-5; tentative D call: TRBD1 (6 bases). The CDR3 is made up of 16 amino acids. CDR1 MNHEY and CDR2 SVGAGI come from the germline V gene. Trimming took off 2 bases at V and 1 base at J, with 12 bases between the two ends. The CDR3 sequence: CASSYRQEASGNTIYF. CDR3 sequence (DNA): TGTGCCAGCAGTTACCGACAGGAGGCATCTGGAAACACCATATATTTT.

J is TRBJ2-7 and V is TRBV29-1; TRBD2 matches 10 bases. CDR3 size: 13 residues. From germline, CDR1 is SQVTM and CDR2 ANQGSEA. J was trimmed by 5 bases and V by 6 bases; bases with no gene match: 7. The CDR3 DNA follows: TGCAGCGTAGCTAGCGGGGGCTTGGACGAGCAGTACTTC. Residues: CSVASGGLDEQYF.

The V and J genes are TRBV28 and TRBJ2-2; TRBD1 might be the D (6 bases). V lost 6 bases and J 7 bases, leaving 15 bases between the germline ends. The CDR3 runs 14 residues. CDR1 MDHEN and CDR2 SYDVKM come from the germline V gene. The CDR3 DNA is TGTGCCAGCAGACTGACCCCAGGGGTCGGGGAGCTGTTTTTT. Amino acid sequence: CASRLTPGVGELFF. The variable domain in full, completed from reference TRBV28 and TRBJ2-2, reads DVKVTQSSRYLVKRTGEKVFLECVQDMDHENMFWYRQDPGLGLRLIYFSYDVKMKEKGDIPEGYSVSREKKERFSLILESASTNQTSMYLCASRLTPGVGELFFGEGSRLTVL.

CDR3 nucleotide sequence: TGTGCCAGCCGCCGGGACAGGCGTAATGAAAAACTGTTTTTT. Translation gives CASRRDRRNEKLFF. The genes are TRBV2 and TRBJ1-4; TRBD1 matches at 8 bases. V trimming: 8 bases; J trimming: 4 bases; junction bases outside the gene matches: 6. This CDR3 spans 14 amino acids. In germline, CDR1 is SNHLY, CDR2 FYNNEI.

The chain uses TRBV19 and TRBJ1-1, with no clear D. Germline V gene data show CDR1 as LNHDA and CDR2 as SQIVND (reference sequence). The V end lost 3 bases, the J end lost 0 bases, and 8 bases lay between the germline ends. The CDR3 covers 14 residues. The CDR3 DNA reads as TGTGCCAGTAGTATGCGAGGGCTGAACACTGAAGCTTTCTTT. Residues: CASSMRGLNTEAFF.

The chain uses TRBV7-3 and TRBJ2-7; 7 nucleotides match TRBD1. There are 15 residues in the CDR3. J gave up 3 bases and V 2 bases, and 7 bases lay outside the gene matches. The germline CDR1 and CDR2 sequences are SGHTA and FQGTGA. CDR3 sequence (DNA): TGTGCCAGCAGCTTAGCCCCCGGGACAGTCTACGAGCAGTACTTC. This encodes CASSLAPGTVYEQYF.

The rearrangement uses TRBV29-1 and TRBJ2-7; 7 bases align to TRBD1. Germline V gene data show CDR1 as SQVTM and CDR2 as ANQGSEA. This CDR3 has 14 amino acids. J gave up 6 bases and V 3 bases, and 11 bases lay outside the gene matches. CDR3 loop: CSVDRQGSSSEQYF. DNA for the CDR3: TGCAGCGTTGACAGACAGGGTAGTTCTTCCGAGCAGTACTTC.

This chain connects TRBV3-1 (or the pseudogene TRBV3-2) to TRBJ2-7, with 12 bases fitting TRBD2. With 4 bases clipped from V and 3 bases from J, the junction kept 4 bases outside the gene matches. In germline, CDR1 is LGHDT, CDR2 YNNKEL (reference sequence). The CDR3 loop spans 15 amino acids. CDR3 in DNA: TGTGCCAGCAGCCCCTGGACTAGCGGGAACTACGAGCAGTACTTC. Its protein product is CASSPWTSGNYEQYF.

The chain combines TRBV6-6 with TRBJ1-2; 7 bases are shared with TRBD1. This CDR3 contains 12 residues. V was clipped by 5 bases and J by 8 bases; unmatched bases: 5. Germline V gives CDR1 MNHNY, CDR2 SVGAGI (reference sequence). As DNA, the CDR3 is TGTGCCAGCAGTACACGGACAGGCGGCTACACCTTC. Protein sequence: CASSTRTGGYTF.

As for this clone: This same CDR3 is encoded by further DNA sequences in the sample. The J gene is TRBJ2-1, the V gene TRBV21-1; the table's D call of TRBD1 was not tested on the DNA. TRBV21-1 is tagged as a pseudogene. CDR3 length: 17 residues. The CDR3 sequence: CASSEKEGDSLYNEQFF. CDR3 in DNA: TGCGCCAGCAGCGAGAAAGAGGGGGACAGCCTATACAATGAGCAGTTCTTC.

The chain uses TRBV5-1 and TRBJ2-3, with TRBD2 identical over 8 bases. From germline, CDR1 is SGHRS and CDR2 YFSETQ. The CDR3 runs to 16 residues. J lost 0 bases, V lost 2 bases, and 5 bases had no gene match. The CDR3 DNA sequence: TGCGCCAGCAGCTTTGGGGCTAGCGGGAGCACAGATACGCAGTATTTT. It translates to CASSFGASGSTDTQYF.

The chain combines TRBV2 with TRBJ1-6, with D uncertain. The V gene lost 4 bases and the J gene lost 6 bases, with 13 bases spanning the gap. Germline V gene data show CDR1 as SNHLY and CDR2 as FYNNEI. The CDR3 has 15 amino acids. The CDR3 spells CASSGNSSPNSPLHF. In DNA, the CDR3 is TGTGCCAGCAGTGGAAACAGCAGCCCTAATTCACCCCTCCACTTT.

CDR3 protein: CASRSQGDEKLFF. The CDR3 bases are TGTGCCAGCCGATCCCAGGGTGATGAAAAACTGTTTTTT. The gene calls are TRBV3-1 (or the pseudogene TRBV3-2) and TRBJ1-4; maybe TRBD1 (5 bases). Trimming stripped 8 bases from V and 6 bases from J, with 13 bases between. The CDR3 consists of 13 residues. The germline V gene encodes CDR1 LGHDT and CDR2 YNNKEL (reference sequence).

This chain uses TRBV24-1 with TRBJ2-1; TRBD2 matches at 10 bases. The CDR3 contains 20 residues. Germline V gene data show CDR1 as KGHDR and CDR2 as SFDVKD. V was pared by 3 bases and J by 4 bases, with 17 bases of the junction left unmatched. DNA of the CDR3: TGTGCCACCAGTGATGGTCGGAGCGGGAGGGCCGTTGTTGTGTACAATGAGCAGTTCTTC. Translating it yields CATSDGRSGRAVVVYNEQFF.